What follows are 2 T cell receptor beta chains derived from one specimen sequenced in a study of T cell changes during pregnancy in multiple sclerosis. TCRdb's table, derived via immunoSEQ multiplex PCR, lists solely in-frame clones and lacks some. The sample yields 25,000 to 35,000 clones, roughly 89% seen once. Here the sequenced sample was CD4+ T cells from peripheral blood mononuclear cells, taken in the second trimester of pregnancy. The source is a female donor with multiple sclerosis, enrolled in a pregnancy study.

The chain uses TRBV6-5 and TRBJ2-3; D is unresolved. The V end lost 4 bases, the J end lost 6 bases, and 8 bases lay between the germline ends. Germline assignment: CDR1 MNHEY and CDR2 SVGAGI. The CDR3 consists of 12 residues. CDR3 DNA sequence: TGTGCCAGCAGTTCCCAGTGGGATACGCAGTATTTT. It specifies CASSSQWDTQYF.

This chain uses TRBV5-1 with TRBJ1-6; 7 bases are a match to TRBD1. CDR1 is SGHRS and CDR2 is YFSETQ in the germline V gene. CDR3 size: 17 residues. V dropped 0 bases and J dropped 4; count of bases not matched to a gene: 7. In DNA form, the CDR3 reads TGCGCCAGCAGCTTGGGTTTACAGGGGCCTTATAATTCACCCCTCCACTTT. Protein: CASSLGLQGPYNSPLHF.